This T cell receptor beta chain was observed in a study of blood T cell repertoires in COVID-19. Study in general: Nucleic acid was either cDNA or gDNA, and it came from T cells, B-cell-depleted T cells, or PBMCs.

The germline CDR1 and CDR2 sequences are GTSNPN and SVGIG (reference sequence). J gave up 6 bases and V 3 bases, and 6 bases lay outside the gene matches. There are 14 residues in the CDR3. The authors' processing: Reference gene primer amplification gave estimated nucleated cell counts. The method was immunoSEQ multiplex PCR; TCRdb's version includes in-frame clones alone and lacks a portion of them. That table furnishes V, J and clone size, whereas the DNA furnished D and trimming. The sample shows some 120,000 clones, about 90% of them seen only once. In its sample, this clone was seen once. The rearrangement uses TRBV30 and TRBJ1-4; 8 bases fit TRBD1. The sequencing input was peripheral blood. The TCR originated in a woman in her fifties or sixties who had recovered from COVID-19. CDR3 region: CAWRRTGSDEKLFF. CDR3 DNA sequence: TGTGCCTGGAGACGGACAGGGTCGGATGAAAAACTGTTTTTT. Full variable domain (outside the CDR3, taken from reference TRBV30 and TRBJ1-4): SQTIHQWPATLVQPVGSPLSLECTVEGTSNPNLYWYRQAAGRGLQLLFYSVGIGQISSEVPQNLSASRPQDRQFILSSKKLLLSDSGFYLCAWRRTGSDEKLFFGSGTQLSVL.